The 22 T cell receptor beta chains below were found in one sample sequenced in a study of blood T cells in healthy people across ages (dated by TCRdb to 2015 to 2017). Libraries came from 5' RACE. Sequencing was performed on an Illumina HiSeq 2500. A second PCR of roughly 6 to 11 cycles was performed with a sample-barcoded 5' primer and a J-beta primer mix. TCRdb ran its own pipeline on the public reads, namely fastp trimming at Q25 and MiXCR clone calling, and kept in-frame beta chains. Every entry covers one CDR3 protein and lists the most common genes and DNA from its rows. The table for this sample lists 1.5 million to 2 million distinct CDR3 sequences; 40% to 55% of them were counted only once. Roughly 2.1% of the sample goes to the ten largest clones. The specimen sequenced was blood. The receptors shown here come from a middle-aged woman in good health.

The V gene is TRBV6-2 or TRBV6-3, the J gene TRBJ1-5; 7 nucleotides agree with TRBD1. V shed 6 bases and J 12 bases; nucleotides not matched to a gene: 5. CDR1 is MNHEY and CDR2 is SVGEGT in the germline V gene. The CDR3 totals 11 residues. The CDR3 reads CASRQGYSQHF. CDR3 bases: TGTGCCAGCAGACAGGGGTACAGCCAGCATTTT.

V is TRBV4-3 and J is TRBJ2-6; unclear D gene. Germline V gives CDR1 LGHNA, CDR2 YSLEER. V lost 4 bases and J lost 3, with 10 bases in between. CDR3 size: 15 residues. CDR3 residues: CASSLRAFGANVLTF. DNA for the CDR3: TGCGCCAGCAGCCTTAGGGCTTTTGGGGCCAACGTCCTGACTTTC.

This clonotype has only a few counts. DNA for the CDR3: TGTGCCAGCAGTTACCTACCGTTCGCGGCCGGCGAGCAGTACTTC. This translates into CASSYLPFAAGEQYF. The rearrangement joins TRBV6-6 to TRBJ2-7; no reliable D call. This CDR3 has 15 amino acids. V lost 2 bases and J lost 6, with 17 bases in between. Germline assignment: CDR1 MNHNY and CDR2 SVGAGI (reference sequence).

V and J are TRBV29-1 and TRBJ2-1; unclear D gene. The assigned J gene may be wrong: the sequence end matches TRBJ2-7 better. The germline CDR1 and CDR2 sequences are SQVTM and ANQGSEA. There are 15 residues in the CDR3. CDR3 DNA: TGCAGCGTTGAACGGATCGGACCCTCCTACAATGAGCAGTACTTC. Translated, it gives CSVERIGPSYNEQYF.

The gene calls are TRBV20-1 and TRBJ1-2; 8 bases fit TRBD1. J was trimmed by 1 base and V by 5 bases; bases with no gene match: 3. CDR1 is DFQATT and CDR2 is SNEGSKA in the germline V gene (reference sequence). CDR3 length: 13 residues. CDR3: CSAPGGVNYGYTF. DNA for the CDR3: TGCAGTGCTCCAGGGGGCGTTAACTATGGCTACACCTTC.

The chain links TRBV4-3 to TRBJ1-1; the D gene is possibly TRBD1 (5 bases). In germline, CDR1 is LGHNA, CDR2 YSLEER. Trimming took 2 bases from V and 1 from J, leaving 23 bases between them. The CDR3 is made up of 19 amino acids. CDR3 loop: CASSQRPVMGGYANTEAFF. The DNA for the CDR3 is TGCGCCAGCAGCCAAAGACCCGTGATGGGGGGATACGCGAACACTGAAGCTTTCTTT.

The genes are TRBV28 and TRBJ2-7, with D maybe TRBD1 (6 bases). Trimming took 6 bases from V and 6 from J, leaving 12 bases between them. Looked up from germline, CDR1 is MDHEN and CDR2 is SYDVKM. The CDR3 length is 12 residues. The CDR3 DNA follows: TGTGCCAGCAGCTCAGGGGTGTGCGAGCAGTACTTC. Amino acids: CASSSGVCEQYF.

V usage is TRBV24-1 and J usage is TRBJ2-3; 7 positions agree with TRBD1. The CDR3 totals 16 residues. Losses at the gene ends were 3 bases for V and 3 bases for J; bases not matched to a gene: 8. Germline CDR1 and CDR2: KGHDR and SFDVKD. CDR3 region: CATSDRTGVVTDTQYF. CDR3 DNA sequence: TGTGCCACCAGTGATAGAACAGGGGTGGTAACAGATACGCAGTATTTT.

This chain uses TRBV28 with TRBJ2-1; TRBD2 agrees at 9 bases. Trimming took 7 bases from V and 3 from J; bases not matched to a gene: 7. The CDR3 contains 15 residues. CDR1 MDHEN and CDR2 SYDVKM come from the germline V gene. The CDR3 reads CASIRAGGLYNEQFF. CDR3 nucleotide sequence: TGTGCCAGCATCCGAGCGGGGGGACTCTACAATGAGCAGTTCTTC. Supplemented by reference TRBV28 and TRBJ2-1, the full variable domain reads DVKVTQSSRYLVKRTGEKVFLECVQDMDHENMFWYRQDPGLGLRLIYFSYDVKMKEKGDIPEGYSVSREKKERFSLILESASTNQTSMYLCASIRAGGLYNEQFFGPGTRLTVL.

CDR3 coding DNA: TGCAGTGCGGGAGGGGAAACCGGCTATGGCTACACCTTC. It specifies CSAGGETGYGYTF. The chain carries TRBV20-1 and TRBJ1-2; D is possibly TRBD1 (5 bases). The CDR3 is 13 residues long. V lost 6 bases and J lost 4, with 15 bases in between. Germline CDR1 DFQATT, CDR2 SNEGSKA (reference sequence).

The chain joins TRBV10-1 to TRBJ2-4; D is perhaps TRBD2 (7 bases). The ends were cut back, 3 bases at V and 2 bases at J, with 14 bases in the middle. Germline-derived CDR1 and CDR2 are WNHNN and SYGVQD (reference sequence). This CDR3 has 16 residues. Here the CDR3 DNA reads TGCGCCAGCAGTGATTCGGGGGGCCCCACCAAAAACATTCAGTACTTC. This translates into CASSDSGGPTKNIQYF.

Of note for this clonotype: An end of the junction differs from the germline gene, which may be a read error. J is TRBJ2-1 and V is TRBV6-6; no definite D call. The V gene's germline CDR1 is MNHNY and CDR2 SVGAGI (reference sequence). The CDR3 consists of 14 residues. In DNA form, the CDR3 reads TGTGCCAGCAGTGACTCCCTAGTTTCGGATGAGCAGTTCTTC. This sequence encodes CASSDSLVSDEQFF.

V usage is TRBV20-1 and J usage is TRBJ2-1; 10 bases are shared with TRBD2. From germline, CDR1 is DFQATT and CDR2 SNEGSKA (reference sequence). The junction had 13 bases not matched to a gene; V was cut back by 2 bases and J by 6 bases. The CDR3 length is 17 residues. As DNA, the CDR3 is TGCAGTGCTAGACCGGGGGCGCTAGCGGGGGTGGGCAATGAGCAGTTCTTC. It is translated as CSARPGALAGVGNEQFF.

The V call is TRBV10-3, the J call TRBJ2-7, with TRBD2 as a possible D gene (6 bases). The CDR3 has 12 residues. CDR1 and CDR2 (germline): ENHRY, SYGVKD. Trimming stripped 8 bases from V and 4 bases from J, with 12 bases between. Here the CDR3 DNA reads TGTGCCATCGCCTATCGGGAGTACGAGCAGTACTTC. Its protein product is CAIAYREYEQYF.

This chain connects TRBV5-1 to TRBJ2-5; TRBD1 might be the D (6 bases). CDR3 length equals 15 residues. Germline CDR1 and CDR2: SGHRS and YFSETQ. Between the trimmed V and J ends, which lost 4 bases and 4 bases, there was a span of 17 bases. As DNA, the CDR3 is TGCGCCAGCAGCAAACGGGACATAAAAGGAGAGACCCAGTACTTC. This gives the protein CASSKRDIKGETQYF.

Only a few counts were recorded for this clonotype. This chain links TRBV10-2 with TRBJ2-3; 7 positions agree with TRBD1. CDR1 is WSHSY and CDR2 is SAAADI in the germline V gene. The CDR3 covers 15 residues. With V trimmed by 7 bases and J by 4 bases, 11 bases remained unmatched. The chain's CDR3 is CASIQDRAVADTQYF. DNA of the CDR3: TGCGCCAGCATCCAAGACAGGGCTGTAGCAGATACGCAGTATTTT.

CDR3 loop: CASSYFGDSGTDTQYF. The CDR3 bases are TGTGCCAGCAGTTATTTTGGGGATAGTGGCACAGATACGCAGTATTTT. J is TRBJ2-3 and V is TRBV6-2 or TRBV6-3; D ambiguous. Looked up from germline, CDR1 is MNHEY and CDR2 is SVGEGT. The CDR3 consists of 16 residues. V was shortened by 3 bases and J by 1 base, with 14 bases between the two germline ends.

This clonotype was seen only a few times. The J gene is TRBJ2-1, the V gene TRBV3-1, with TRBD1 matching 7 bases. Germline CDR1 reads LGHDT; CDR2 reads YNNKEL (reference sequence). The CDR3 runs 18 residues. V lost 1 base to trimming and J lost 3 bases; unmatched junction nucleotides: 12. The CDR3 nucleotides are TGTGCCAGCAGCCAAGGACCCCCCGAGACAGGGAACTACAATGAGCAGTTCTTC. This sequence encodes CASSQGPPETGNYNEQFF.

For the CDR3, the DNA is TGCGCCAGCAGCCAAGATTTGTCCAGGTCCGACTATGGCTACACCTTC. Protein: CASSQDLSRSDYGYTF. This sequence joins TRBV4-1 and TRBJ1-2; no clear D. This CDR3 region has 16 residues. The ends were cut back, 0 bases at V and 3 bases at J, with 14 bases in the middle. Germline values: CDR1 MGHRA, CDR2 YSYEKL.

This rearrangement joins TRBV6-2 or TRBV6-3 to TRBJ2-5; D not certain. V lost 6 bases and J 0 bases, leaving 20 bases between the germline ends. Germline-derived CDR1 and CDR2 are MNHEY and SVGEGT. The CDR3 length is 17 residues. CDR3 DNA sequence: TGTGCCAGCAGATCCCAGTTAAGGCAGACTTACCAAGAGACCCAGTACTTC. Its protein product is CASRSQLRQTYQETQYF.

CDR3 residues: CASSLVGTLAYEQYF. For the CDR3, the DNA is TGTGCCAGCAGTTTAGTGGGGACACTTGCCTACGAGCAGTACTTC. This sequence joins TRBV12-3 or TRBV12-4 and TRBJ2-7, with D possibly TRBD1 on 6 matching bases. The V end lost 1 base, the J end lost 2 bases, and 12 bases lay between the germline ends. The CDR3 length is 15 residues.

In the case of this clonotype: Relative to the germline gene, one junction end is altered; a read error may explain this. The V call is TRBV7-2, the J call TRBJ2-1, with a weak D call TRBD1 (5 bases). Germline V gene sequence: CDR1 SGHTA, CDR2 FQGNSA. This CDR3 spans 13 amino acids. The chain's CDR3 is CAGSLKRGNEQFF. As DNA, the CDR3 is TGTGCCGGCAGCTTAAAAAGGGGTAATGAGCAGTTCTTC.